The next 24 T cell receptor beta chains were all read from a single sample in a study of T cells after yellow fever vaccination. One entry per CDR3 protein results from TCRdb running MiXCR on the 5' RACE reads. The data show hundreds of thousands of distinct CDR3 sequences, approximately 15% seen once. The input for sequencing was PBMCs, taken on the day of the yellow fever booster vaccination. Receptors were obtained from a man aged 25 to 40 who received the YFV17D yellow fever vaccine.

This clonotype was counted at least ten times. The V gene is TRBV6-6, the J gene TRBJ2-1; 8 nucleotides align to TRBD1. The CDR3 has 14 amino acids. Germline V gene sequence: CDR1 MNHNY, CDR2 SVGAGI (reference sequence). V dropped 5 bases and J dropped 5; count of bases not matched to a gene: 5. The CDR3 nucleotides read TGTGCCAGCAGTCCGGGACAGGCAAACAATGAGCAGTTCTTC. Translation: CASSPGQANNEQFF.

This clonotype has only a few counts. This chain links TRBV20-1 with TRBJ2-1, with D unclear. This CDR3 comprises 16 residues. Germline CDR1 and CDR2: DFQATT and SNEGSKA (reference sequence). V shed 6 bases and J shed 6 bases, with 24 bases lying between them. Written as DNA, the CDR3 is TGCAGTGCCGCTCCCGCTGGCGGTACGGTTTTCAATGAGCAGTTCTTC. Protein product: CSAAPAGGTVFNEQFF.

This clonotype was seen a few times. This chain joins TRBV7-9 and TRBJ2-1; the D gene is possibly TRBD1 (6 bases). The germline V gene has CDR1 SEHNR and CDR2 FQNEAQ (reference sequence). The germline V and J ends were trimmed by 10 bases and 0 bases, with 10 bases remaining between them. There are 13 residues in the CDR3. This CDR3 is CATGQISYNEQFF. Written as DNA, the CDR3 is TGTGCCACCGGACAGATCTCCTACAATGAGCAGTTCTTC.

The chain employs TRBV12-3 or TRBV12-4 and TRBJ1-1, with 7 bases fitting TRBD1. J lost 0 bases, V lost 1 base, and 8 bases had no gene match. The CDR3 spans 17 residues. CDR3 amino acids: CASSLVTGLGVNTEAFF. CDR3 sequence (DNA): TGTGCCAGCAGTTTAGTGACAGGGCTAGGCGTGAACACTGAAGCTTTCTTT.

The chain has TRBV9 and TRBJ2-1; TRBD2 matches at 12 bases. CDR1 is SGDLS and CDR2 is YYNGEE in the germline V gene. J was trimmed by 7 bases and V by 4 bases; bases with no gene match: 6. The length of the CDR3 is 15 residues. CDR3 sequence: CASSPATSGRNEQFF. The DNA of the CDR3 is TGTGCCAGCAGCCCGGCAACTAGCGGGAGGAATGAGCAGTTCTTC.

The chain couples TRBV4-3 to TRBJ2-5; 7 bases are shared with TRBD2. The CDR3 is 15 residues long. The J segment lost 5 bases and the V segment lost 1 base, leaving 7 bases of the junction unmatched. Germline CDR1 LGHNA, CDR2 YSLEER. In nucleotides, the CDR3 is TGCGCCAGCAGCCAAGGGGGGGGGTTCGCTGAGACCCAGTACTTC. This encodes CASSQGGGFAETQYF.

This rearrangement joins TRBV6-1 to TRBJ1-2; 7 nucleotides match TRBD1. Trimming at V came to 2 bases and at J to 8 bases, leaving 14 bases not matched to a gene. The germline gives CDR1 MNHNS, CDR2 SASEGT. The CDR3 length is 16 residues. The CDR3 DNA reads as TGTGCCAGCAGTGAACAGGGGGTACGACTCGCGGGGGGCTACACCTTC. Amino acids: CASSEQGVRLAGGYTF.

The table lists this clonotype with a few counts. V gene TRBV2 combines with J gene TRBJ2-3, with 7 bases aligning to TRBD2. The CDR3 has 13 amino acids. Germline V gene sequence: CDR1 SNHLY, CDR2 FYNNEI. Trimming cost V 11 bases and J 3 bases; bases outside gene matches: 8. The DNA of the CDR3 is TGTGCCCTCTCGGCGGGAGAGACAGATACGCAGTATTTT. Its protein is CALSAGETDTQYF.

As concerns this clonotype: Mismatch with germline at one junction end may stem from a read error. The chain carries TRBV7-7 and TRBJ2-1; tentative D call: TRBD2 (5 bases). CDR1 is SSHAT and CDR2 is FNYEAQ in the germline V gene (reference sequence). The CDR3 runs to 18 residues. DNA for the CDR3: TGTGCCATCAGCCAAGGGAGTCAAGGGAGTTCGGGTGGCAATGAGCAGTTCTTC. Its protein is CAISQGSQGSSGGNEQFF.

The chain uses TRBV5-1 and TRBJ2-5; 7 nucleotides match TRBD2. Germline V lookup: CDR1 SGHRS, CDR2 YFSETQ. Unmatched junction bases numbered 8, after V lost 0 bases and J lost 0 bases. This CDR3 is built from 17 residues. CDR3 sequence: CASSLAVGGTNQETQYF. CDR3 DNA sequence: TGCGCCAGCAGCTTGGCCGTCGGGGGGACTAACCAAGAGACCCAGTACTTC.

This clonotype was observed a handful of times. The CDR3 DNA sequence: TGCAGCGTTGCAATGGACACTAACAATGAGCAGTTCTTC. Translated, it gives CSVAMDTNNEQFF. The chain combines TRBV29-1 with TRBJ2-1, with D possibly being TRBD1 (5 bases). The CDR3 length is 13 residues. Trimming removed 4 bases at V and 5 bases at J, with 12 bases between. CDR1 SQVTM and CDR2 ANQGSEA come from the germline V gene.

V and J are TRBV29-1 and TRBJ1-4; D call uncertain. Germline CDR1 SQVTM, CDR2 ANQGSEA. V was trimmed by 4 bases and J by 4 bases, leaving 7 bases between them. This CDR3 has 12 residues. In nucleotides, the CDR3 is TGCAGCGTTGGGGCGGGTAATGAAAAACTGTTTTTT. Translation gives CSVGAGNEKLFF.

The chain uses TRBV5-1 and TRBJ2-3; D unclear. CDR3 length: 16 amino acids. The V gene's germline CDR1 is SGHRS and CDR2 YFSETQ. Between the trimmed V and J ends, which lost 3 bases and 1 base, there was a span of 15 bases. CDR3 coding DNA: TGCGCCAGCAGCTCAGACTCCCTCGGGCGCACAGATACGCAGTATTTT. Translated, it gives CASSSDSLGRTDTQYF. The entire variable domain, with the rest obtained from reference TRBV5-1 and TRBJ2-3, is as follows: KAGVTQTPRYLIKTRGQQVTLSCSPISGHRSVSWYQQTPGQGLQFLFEYFSETQRNKGNFPGRFSGRQFSNSRSEMNVSTLELGDSALYLCASSSDSLGRTDTQYFGPGTRLTVL.

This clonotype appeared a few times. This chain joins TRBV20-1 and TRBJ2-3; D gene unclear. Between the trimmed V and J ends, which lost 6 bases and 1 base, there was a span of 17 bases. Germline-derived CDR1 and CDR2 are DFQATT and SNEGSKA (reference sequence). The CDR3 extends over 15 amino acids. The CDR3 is CSARSSIVGTDTQYF. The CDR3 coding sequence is TGCAGTGCGCGATCCTCAATAGTGGGCACAGATACGCAGTATTTT.

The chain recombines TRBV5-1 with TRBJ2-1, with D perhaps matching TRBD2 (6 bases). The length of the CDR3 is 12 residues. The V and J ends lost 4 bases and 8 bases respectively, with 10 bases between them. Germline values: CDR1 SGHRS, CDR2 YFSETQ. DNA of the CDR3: TGCGCCAGCAGCCGGGGACTTGATGAGCAGTTCTTC. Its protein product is CASSRGLDEQFF.

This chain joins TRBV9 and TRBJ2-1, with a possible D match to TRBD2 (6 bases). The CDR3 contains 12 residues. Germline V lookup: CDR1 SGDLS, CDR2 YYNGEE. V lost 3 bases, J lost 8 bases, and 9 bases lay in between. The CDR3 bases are TGTGCCAGCAGCGGAACTAGCTATGAGCAGTTCTTC. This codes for CASSGTSYEQFF.

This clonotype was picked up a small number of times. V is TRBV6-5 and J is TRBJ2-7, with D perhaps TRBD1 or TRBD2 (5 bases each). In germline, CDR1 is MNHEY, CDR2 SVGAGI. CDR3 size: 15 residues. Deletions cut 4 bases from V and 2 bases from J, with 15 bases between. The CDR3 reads CASSFPGTVAYEQYF. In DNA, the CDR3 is TGTGCCAGCAGTTTTCCCGGGACGGTGGCCTACGAGCAGTACTTC.

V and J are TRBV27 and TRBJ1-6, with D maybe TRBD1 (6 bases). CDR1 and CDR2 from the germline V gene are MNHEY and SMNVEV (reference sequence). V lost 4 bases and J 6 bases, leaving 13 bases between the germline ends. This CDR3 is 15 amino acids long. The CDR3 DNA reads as TGTGCCAGCAGTTCGCGGACAGCAGCTAATTCACCCCTCCACTTT. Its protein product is CASSSRTAANSPLHF.

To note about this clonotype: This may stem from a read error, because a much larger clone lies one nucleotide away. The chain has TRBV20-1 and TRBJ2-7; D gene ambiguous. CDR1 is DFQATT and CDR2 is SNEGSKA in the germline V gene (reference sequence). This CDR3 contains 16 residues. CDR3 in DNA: TGCTGTGCTAGAGATATGAGAGGCGAAAGCTCCTACGAGCAGTACTTC. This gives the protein CCARDMRGESSYEQYF.

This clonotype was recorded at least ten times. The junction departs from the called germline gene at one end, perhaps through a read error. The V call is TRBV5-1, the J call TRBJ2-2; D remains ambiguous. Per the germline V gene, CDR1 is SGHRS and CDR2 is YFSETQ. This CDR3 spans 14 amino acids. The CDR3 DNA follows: TGTGCCAGCAGCTTGGACGGCAACACCGGGGAGCTGTTTTTT. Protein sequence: CASSLDGNTGELFF.

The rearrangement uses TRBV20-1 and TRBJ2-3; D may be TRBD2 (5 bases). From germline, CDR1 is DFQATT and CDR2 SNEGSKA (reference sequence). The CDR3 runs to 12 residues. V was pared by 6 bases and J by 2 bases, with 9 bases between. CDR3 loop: CSATGNTDTQYF. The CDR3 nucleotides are TGCAGTGCAACCGGGAACACAGATACGCAGTATTTT.

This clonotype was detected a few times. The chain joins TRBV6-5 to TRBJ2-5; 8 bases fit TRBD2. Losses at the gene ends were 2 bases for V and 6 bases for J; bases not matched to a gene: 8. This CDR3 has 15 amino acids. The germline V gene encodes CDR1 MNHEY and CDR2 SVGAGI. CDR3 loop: CASSYTGVAGKTQYF. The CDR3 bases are TGTGCCAGCAGTTACACCGGGGTAGCGGGGAAGACCCAGTACTTC.

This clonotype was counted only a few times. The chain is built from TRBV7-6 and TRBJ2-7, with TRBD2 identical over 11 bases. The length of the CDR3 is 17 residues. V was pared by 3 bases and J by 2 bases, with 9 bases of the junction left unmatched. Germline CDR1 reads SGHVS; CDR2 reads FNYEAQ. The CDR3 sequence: CASSFGVAGGVPYEQYF. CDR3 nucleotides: TGTGCCAGCAGCTTTGGGGTAGCGGGAGGGGTTCCCTACGAGCAGTACTTC.

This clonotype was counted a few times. CDR3 nucleotides: TGCGCCAGCAGCGACCACAGGGGAGGTCGAGCAGCTTTCTTT. Translating it yields CASSDHRGGRAAFF. J is TRBJ1-1 and V is TRBV5-1; TRBD1 aligns across 7 bases. Germline values: CDR1 SGHRS, CDR2 YFSETQ. The CDR3 is 14 amino acids. The trim removed 4 bases at V and 10 bases at J, leaving 13 bases unmatched.